What follows describes a single T cell receptor beta chain. This record comes from a study of OX40 agonist ivuxolimab in advanced cancers. Across the study: Partial responses occurred in three patients (one hepatocellular carcinoma, two cutaneous melanoma).

Libraries were prepared by immunoSEQ multiplex PCR; TCRdb keeps only in-frame clonotypes and omits some of them. The data contain 15,000 to 20,000 clones, around 88% of them seen just once; the ten biggest clones take up approximately 10%. CDR1 and CDR2 from the germline V gene are SQVTM and ANQGSEA. The CDR3 is 18 amino acids. Germline trimming cut 0 bases from V and 0 bases from J; bases unmatched to any gene: 6. This material consisted of CD4+ or CD8+ T cells sorted from blood, taken in a trial of the OX40 agonist ivuxolimab. This chain uses TRBV29-1 with TRBJ2-7, with 15 nucleotides matching TRBD2. This TCR derives from an adult with an advanced solid tumor such as melanoma, head and neck, liver or kidney cancer. CDR3 in amino acids: CSVEDGGLAGGHSYEQYF. CDR3 sequence (DNA): TGCAGCGTTGAAGACGGGGGACTAGCGGGAGGTCACTCCTACGAGCAGTACTTC.